These T cell receptor beta chains were read from a single sample in a study of blood T cell repertoires in COVID-19. Repertoires were generated with immunoSEQ multiplex PCR, while TCRdb's copy carries only in-frame clones and drops some. Of 250,000 to 350,000 clones detected, 86% appear once; the ten largest clones hold under 2%. The sequencing sample was made of peripheral blood. The source is a woman in her forties or fifties with acute or convalescent COVID-19. The CDR3 runs from the conserved cysteine through the conserved F or W. D genes are given only for firm matches. The listing skips clone size in some rows; elsewhere it reads once, few, many or a size class.

>TRBJ2-1|-|-|TRBV19
CASSILGAGEQFF
TGTGCCAGTAGTATTCTGGGGGCAGGGGAGCAGTTCTTC
>TRBJ1-3|-|-|TRBV7-8
CASSLVTAGNTIYF
TGTGCCAGCAGCTTAGTTACAGCTGGAAACACCATATATTTT
>TRBJ1-1|TRBD1|-|TRBV28
CASSPPRQGANTEAFF
TGTGCCAGCAGTCCCCCTCGACAGGGCGCGAACACTGAAGCTTTCTTT
>TRBJ1-1|TRBD1|-|TRBV5-4
CASSSNGQGGAYTEAFF
TGTGCCAGCAGCTCGAACGGGCAGGGGGGAGCGTACACTGAAGCTTTCTTT
>TRBJ1-2|-|-|TRBV5-1
CASTSSLGDRSYGYTF
TGCGCCAGCACTAGCTCCCTCGGAGACCGGAGCTATGGCTACACCTTC
>TRBJ1-1|-|-|TRBV10-3
CAISDITIGNPRGNEAFF
TGTGCCATCAGTGACATAACCATCGGGAACCCCCGGGGGAATGAAGCTTTCTTT
>TRBJ1-2|TRBD1|-|TRBV4-2
CASSPDRGDGYTF
TGTGCCAGCAGCCCGGACAGGGGAGATGGCTACACCTTC
>TRBJ2-5|-|-|TRBV27
CASSLEYSGRETQYF
TGTGCCAGCAGTTTAGAGTATTCGGGGAGGGAGACCCAGTACTTC
>TRBJ2-3|TRBD2|-|TRBV4-3
CASSWTSGREADTQYF
TGCGCCAGCAGCTGGACTAGCGGGAGGGAGGCAGATACGCAGTATTTT
>TRBJ2-2|-|-|TRBV28
CASSLSSLFGELFF
TGTGCCAGCAGTTTATCGTCACTATTCGGGGAGCTGTTTTTT
>TRBJ2-1|-|-|TRBV7-3
CASSFQGSTYNEQFF
TGTGCCAGCAGCTTTCAGGGTTCAACCTACAATGAGCAGTTCTTC
>TRBJ2-7|TRBD1|-|TRBV4-1
CASSQGPAGTGGEQYF
TGCGCCAGCAGCCAAGGCCCCGCGGGGACAGGGGGCGAGCAGTACTTC
>TRBJ1-1|TRBD1|-|TRBV30
CAWSLTGAAFF
TGTGCCTGGAGTTTGACAGGGGCGGCTTTCTTT
>TRBJ2-2|-|-|TRBV20-1
CSASYGGELFF
TGCAGTGCTAGTTACGGCGGGGAGCTGTTTTTT
>TRBJ2-1|TRBD2|-|TRBV9
CASSDPSTSGRGYNEQFF
TGTGCCAGCAGCGACCCCTCAACTAGCGGGAGGGGGTACAATGAGCAGTTCTTC
>TRBJ2-5|TRBD2|-|TRBV5-1
CASSLNTGGQETQYF
TGCGCCAGCAGCTTGAATACGGGGGGGCAAGAGACCCAGTACTTC
>TRBJ2-5|TRBD2|-|TRBV7-3
CASSLNAGGITQETQYF
TGTGCCAGCAGCTTAAATGCGGGAGGGATAACGCAAGAGACCCAGTACTTC
>TRBJ2-1|TRBD2|-|TRBV11-3
CASSLGGTSGRSEQFF
TGTGCCAGCAGCTTAGGAGGGACTAGCGGGAGGTCTGAGCAGTTCTTC
>TRBJ2-7|TRBD1|-|TRBV9
CASSALDRGEYYEQYF
TGTGCCAGCAGCGCGCTAGACAGGGGCGAGTACTACGAGCAGTACTTC
>TRBJ1-5|TRBD1|-|TRBV6-2/TRBV6-3
CASSYSQGQGLWSNQPQHF
TGTGCCAGCAGTTACTCACAGGGACAGGGGTTGTGGAGCAATCAGCCCCAGCATTTT
>TRBJ2-5|-|-|TRBV19
CASSIDRRLQETQYF
TGTGCCAGTAGTATAGATCGGCGACTTCAAGAGACCCAGTACTTC
>TRBJ2-5|-|-|TRBV4-3
CASSQGRGPQETQYF
TGCGCCAGCAGCCAAGGGAGGGGACCCCAAGAGACCCAGTACTTC
>TRBJ2-1|TRBD2|-|TRBV9
CASSVEGLAGIYEQFF
TGTGCCAGCAGCGTAGAGGGACTAGCGGGAATCTATGAGCAGTTCTTC
>TRBJ2-1|-|-|TRBV7-2
CASSPDQSYNEQFF
TGTGCCAGCAGCCCCGATCAGTCATACAATGAGCAGTTCTTC
>TRBJ2-3|-|few|TRBV7-3
CASSPTGPPGTDTQYF
TGTGCCAGCAGCCCCACAGGGCCCCCCGGCACAGATACGCAGTATTTT
>TRBJ2-5|-|-|TRBV4-2
CASSQVAATRSGETQYF
TGTGCCAGCAGCCAAGTTGCAGCGACTAGATCGGGGGAGACCCAGTACTTC
>TRBJ1-1|-|-|TRBV7-2
CASSPVYEAFF
TGTGCCAGCAGCCCCGTGTATGAAGCTTTCTTT
>TRBJ1-1|TRBD1|once|TRBV4-2
CASSQDGGQGQSTEAFF
TGTGCCAGCAGCCAAGATGGAGGACAGGGGCAGAGCACTGAAGCTTTCTTT
>TRBJ2-1|-|-|TRBV7-7
CASSLRTGRGNEQFF
TGTGCCAGCAGCTTGAGGACAGGGAGGGGAAATGAGCAGTTCTTC
>TRBJ2-5|TRBD2|-|TRBV7-9
CASILAGGNVETQYF
TGTGCCAGCATTCTAGCGGGAGGGAATGTTGAGACCCAGTACTTC
>TRBJ2-1|TRBD2|-|TRBV4-3
CASSLASGGNEQFF
TGCGCCAGCAGCCTCGCCAGCGGGGGAAATGAGCAGTTCTTC
>TRBJ2-2|-|-|TRBV15
CATSRGQAITNTGELFF
TGTGCCACCAGCAGAGGACAGGCTATAACGAACACCGGGGAGCTGTTTTTT
>TRBJ2-7|-|few|TRBV5-4
CASSFDRYYEQYF
TGTGCCAGCAGCTTTGACAGATACTACGAGCAGTACTTC
>TRBJ2-7|TRBD1|-|TRBV29-1
CSVEEWTGSGNEQYF
TGCAGCGTTGAAGAGTGGACAGGTTCGGGGAACGAGCAGTACTTC
>TRBJ2-5|TRBD2|-|TRBV7-3
CASSLGLAGGPRGETQYF
TGTGCCAGCAGCCTAGGGCTAGCGGGAGGGCCGCGGGGGGAGACCCAGTACTTC
>TRBJ2-7|TRBD1|-|TRBV30
CAWSVQGYEQYF
TGTGCCTGGAGTGTACAGGGGTACGAGCAGTACTTC
>TRBJ2-4|-|-|TRBV7-9
CASSMDRLAKNIQYF
TGTGCCAGCAGCATGGACAGACTAGCCAAAAACATTCAGTACTTC
>TRBJ1-1|-|-|TRBV5-1
CASSSQGLEAFF
TGCGCCAGCAGCTCTCAGGGCTTAGAAGCTTTCTTT
>TRBJ2-2|-|-|TRBV14
CASSQYVGELTTGELFF
TGTGCCAGCAGCCAATACGTGGGAGAATTAACCACCGGGGAGCTGTTTTTT
>TRBJ2-3|-|-|TRBV7-6
CASSLALTSLSADTQYF
TGTGCCAGCAGCTTAGCACTGACTAGTCTCTCGGCAGATACGCAGTATTTT
>TRBJ2-7|TRBD1|-|TRBV18
CASSPGDRRYEQYF
TGTGCCAGCTCACCCGGGGACAGAAGATACGAGCAGTACTTC
>TRBJ1-2|-|-|TRBV3-1/TRBV3-2
CASSLAVDGYTF
TGTGCCAGCAGCCTCGCGGTGGATGGCTACACCTTC
>TRBJ2-7|TRBD2|-|TRBV6-5
CASTRGRGPYEQYF
TGTGCCAGCACCCGTGGGAGGGGCCCCTACGAGCAGTACTTC
>TRBJ2-3|TRBD1|-|TRBV24-1
CATHRTGRVLDTQYF
TGTGCCACCCATAGGACAGGGCGTGTTCTGGATACGCAGTATTTT
>TRBJ2-3|-|-|TRBV27
CASSFGGAHGVTQYF
TGTGCCAGCAGTTTTGGGGGGGCCCACGGGGTTACGCAGTATTTT
>TRBJ1-1|-|-|TRBV2
CASDRKMNTEAFF
TGTGCCAGCGACAGAAAAATGAACACTGAAGCTTTCTTT
>TRBJ2-2|-|-|TRBV5-1
CASSPEGGRYTGELFF
TGCGCCAGCAGCCCGGAGGGGGGGCGATACACCGGGGAGCTGTTTTTT
>TRBJ2-7|TRBD1|-|TRBV18
CASSPWQGAGEQYF
TGTGCCAGCTCACCGTGGCAGGGGGCGGGTGAGCAGTACTTC
>TRBJ2-3|TRBD2|-|TRBV5-1
CASSWRENTDTQYF
TGCGCCAGCAGCTGGCGGGAGAATACAGATACGCAGTATTTT
>TRBJ2-3|TRBD2|-|TRBV10-3
CAISGTVTTSGGTDTQYF
TGTGCCATCTCCGGGACGGTAACTACTAGCGGGGGCACAGATACGCAGTATTTT
>TRBJ1-4|-|-|TRBV6-5
CASRDSATNEKLFF
TGTGCCAGCAGAGACAGTGCAACTAATGAAAAACTGTTTTTT